The count of the clone carrying this T cell receptor beta chain is one. Antigen unknown. CDR3 length equals 15 residues. With 6 bases removed from V and 2 bases from J, the gap between germline ends came to 15 bases. Germline CDR1 reads SNHLY; CDR2 reads FYNNEI. The data belong to a study of CD8+CD57+ T cells in acquired aplastic anemia. For the study at large: Sorted CD4+ and CD8+ cells yielded DNA averaging around 3.5 ug.

Patients selected for sequencing had displayed CD8+CD57+ cell expansion by flow cytometry. Untreated patients provided the blood samples, with no therapy given before sampling. Study-level findings and limits: Common to patients and controls were roughly 30 CD8+ CDR3 sequences. Researchers reported that CD8+ Simpson's diversity was not significantly different in patients versus controls.

Profiles of TCR beta VDJ and CDR3 were generated from a genomic DNA template. TCRdb re-called the reads through MiXCR, storing one row per CDR3 protein. Of 200,000 to 250,000 distinct CDR3 sequences in the sample, roughly 53% were seen once. Sample: sorted CD4+, CD8+, or CD8+CD57+ T cells (not recorded which) from PBMCs. The rearrangement uses TRBV2 and TRBJ2-3; D gene ambiguous. This TCR was sampled from a human donor with aplastic anemia. CDR3 coding DNA: TGTGCCAGCAGCCCCTCCTGGGTCAACACAGATACGCAGTATTTT. Protein product: CASSPSWVNTDTQYF.